The clone carrying this T cell receptor (beta chain) was detected only once. CDR1 and CDR2 from the germline V gene are SGHNT and YYREEE (reference sequence). The CDR3 extends over 16 amino acids. The V end was cut by 0 bases, the J end by 1 base, with 11 bases between. The sample originates from a study of blood T cell repertoires in COVID-19. Study information: The study drew acute and convalescent COVID-19 samples from the United States, Italy and Spain.

Sequenced by immunoSEQ multiplex PCR; TCRdb stores in-frame clones only, minus some. This table has over 95,000 clones, roughly 82% appearing once. This receptor was taken from a middle-aged woman with acute or convalescent COVID-19. The J gene is TRBJ2-1, the V gene TRBV5-4; perhaps TRBD2 as D (5 bases). Specimen: peripheral blood. In DNA, the CDR3 is TGTGCCAGCAGCTTGGGTAGCGCCGTATCCTACAATGAGCAGTTCTTC. It specifies CASSLGSAVSYNEQFF.